This passage covers 2 T cell receptor beta chains from one sample sequenced in a study of cytomegalovirus exposure and HLA in healthy donors. Use of 60 Vbeta and 13 Jbeta primers characterized the PCR. TCRdb's table, derived via immunoSEQ multiplex PCR, lists solely in-frame clones and lacks some. The repertoire holds about 160,000 clones, with about 80% as singletons. What was sequenced was PBMCs. The receptor set was obtained from a woman in her forties in good health and CMV-seronegative.

This sequence joins TRBV5-1 and TRBJ1-4; possibly TRBD1 for D (6 bases). Germline values: CDR1 SGHRS, CDR2 YFSETQ. The CDR3 has 14 amino acids. V lost 4 bases and J lost 6, with 13 bases in between. Written as DNA, the CDR3 is TGCGCCAGCAGCATCGGACAGCCTGATGAAAAACTGTTTTTT. Its protein is CASSIGQPDEKLFF. Filled out from reference TRBV5-1 and TRBJ1-4, the complete variable domain reads KAGVTQTPRYLIKTRGQQVTLSCSPISGHRSVSWYQQTPGQGLQFLFEYFSETQRNKGNFPGRFSGRQFSNSRSEMNVSTLELGDSALYLCASSIGQPDEKLFFGSGTQLSVL.

As regards this clone: At one end the junction does not follow the germline gene, possibly because of a read error. The rearrangement joins TRBV7-7 to TRBJ2-2; D ambiguous. The germline CDR1 and CDR2 sequences are SSHAT and FNYEAQ (reference sequence). The CDR3 is 16 residues long. DNA for the CDR3: TGTGCTAGCAGCCTCGGGTCTAATCCGAATACCGGGGAGCTGTTTTTT. Amino acids: CASSLGSNPNTGELFF.